This T cell receptor beta chain is drawn from a study of T cells in Graves' hyperthyroidism and ophthalmopathy. Study-wide results and limits: Ophthalmopathy, as predicted by the model, came a median about six months after the prediction.

The germline V and J ends were trimmed by 4 bases and 0 bases, with 10 bases remaining between them. The CDR3 is made up of 14 amino acids. In germline, CDR1 is LGHDT, CDR2 YNNKEL (reference sequence). Amplification yielded TCR beta CDR3 regions, with RNA transcripts as the source. In the first-round RT-PCR of the TCR CDR3, the HTBI primer set was used. TCRdb re-called the multiplex PCR reads with MiXCR, one entry per CDR3 protein. The table records about 360,000 distinct CDR3 sequences, 20% to 25% of them present only once. Concerning this clonotype: The antigen remains undetermined.

The chain couples TRBV3-1 to TRBJ2-7; D possibly uses TRBD1 or TRBD2 (5 bases each). The sequenced sample consisted of blood. The TCR sequence derives from a man aged 50 to 60 with Graves' hyperthyroidism. The CDR3 region has the DNA TGTGCCAGCAGCCCAGACGGGGCCTCCTACGAGCAGTACTTC. Translating it yields CASSPDGASYEQYF.